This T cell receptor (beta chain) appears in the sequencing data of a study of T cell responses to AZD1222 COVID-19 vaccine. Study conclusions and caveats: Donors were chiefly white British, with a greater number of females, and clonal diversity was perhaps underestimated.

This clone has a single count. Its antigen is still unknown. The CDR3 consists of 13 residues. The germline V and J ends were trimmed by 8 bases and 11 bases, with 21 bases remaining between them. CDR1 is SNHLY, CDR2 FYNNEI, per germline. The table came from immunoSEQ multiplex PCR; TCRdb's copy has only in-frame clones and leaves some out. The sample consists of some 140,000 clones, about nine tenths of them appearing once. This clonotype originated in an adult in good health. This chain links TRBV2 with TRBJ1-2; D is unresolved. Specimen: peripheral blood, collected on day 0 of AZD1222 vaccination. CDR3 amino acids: CASWPLATPRYTF. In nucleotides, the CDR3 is TGTGCCAGCTGGCCCTTGGCTACGCCTCGGTACACCTTC.